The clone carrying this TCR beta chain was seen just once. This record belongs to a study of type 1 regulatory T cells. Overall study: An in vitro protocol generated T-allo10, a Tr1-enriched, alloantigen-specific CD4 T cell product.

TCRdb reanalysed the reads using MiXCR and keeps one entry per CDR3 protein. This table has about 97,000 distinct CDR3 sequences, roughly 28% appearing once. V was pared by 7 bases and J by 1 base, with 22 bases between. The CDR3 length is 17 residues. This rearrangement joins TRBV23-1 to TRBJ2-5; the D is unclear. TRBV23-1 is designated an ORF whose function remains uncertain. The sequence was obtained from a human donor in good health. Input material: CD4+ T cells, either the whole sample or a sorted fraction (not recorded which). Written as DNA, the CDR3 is TGCGCCAGCATCATGCCATACGGGCCCCCCCGCCAAGAGACCCAGTACTTC. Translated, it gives CASIMPYGPPRQETQYF.